This T cell receptor beta chain was captured in a study of blood T cells in healthy people across ages. Study-level points and caveats: In long-lived donors, naive CD4+ cell counts and diversity exceeded those of aged donors. Any conclusive comparison of naive versus antigen-experienced cells was prevented by using unsorted PBMCs.

The people who gave samples were healthy Caucasians from Russia, aged about 6 to 95. The use of a sample-barcoded 5' primer and a J-beta primer mix characterized a second PCR of roughly 6 to 11 cycles. TCRdb re-analysed the 5' RACE reads in MiXCR, keeping a single row per CDR3 protein. The repertoire holds approximately 880,000 distinct CDR3 sequences, with 45% to 50% as singletons. This CDR3 has 13 residues. In germline, CDR1 is MNHNS, CDR2 SASEGT. V lost 2 bases, J lost 2 bases, and 4 bases lay in between. As to this clonotype: Its antigen is not identified.

The sequence was obtained from a man aged 25 to 45 in good health. Sequenced input: blood. The rearrangement uses TRBV6-1 and TRBJ2-1; D call uncertain. The CDR3 spells CASSEYPYNEQFF. The CDR3 DNA is TGTGCCAGCAGTGAATATCCCTACAATGAGCAGTTCTTC.